This TCR beta chain emerged from a study of T cell responses to AZD1222 COVID-19 vaccine. Study details: Investigators merged groups given second doses at roughly 4 or roughly 12 weeks.

Findings and caveats of the study: Possibly, clonal diversity was underestimated; donors were largely white British and included more females. Reportedly, close to half of spike-specific TCRs are directed against unmutated variant regions. Just a handful of AZD1222 recipients were seropositive at baseline.

Profiled with immunoSEQ multiplex PCR; TCRdb holds only in-frame clones, not every one. This sample has over 100,000 clones; approximately 91% occur once, and the top ten carry roughly 6.3%. On this clone: Its antigen is undetermined.

Trimming removed 0 bases at V and 4 bases at J, with 14 bases between. Germline lookup yields CDR1 MRHNA and CDR2 SNTAGT. The CDR3 contains 16 residues. Specimen: peripheral blood, collected on day 0 of AZD1222 vaccination. The sequence was collected from an adult in good health. V gene TRBV6-4 combines with J gene TRBJ2-3; TRBD1 is a possible D gene (5 bases). The CDR3 DNA is TGTGCCAGCAGTGACTCGAAAGTAGTAGGGGCAGATACGCAGTATTTT. Translated: CASSDSKVVGADTQYF.